The 30 T cell receptor beta chains given below trace back to one sample, sequenced in a study of spatial heterogeneity in lung cancer. Noted time point: sample taken at primary tumor resection. TCRdb re-derived calls from the 5' RACE reads in MiXCR, one entry per CDR3 protein. The sample has roughly 1,700 distinct CDR3 sequences, about a sixth seen once. Specimen: normal lung tissue next to the tumor, collected at surgery. These receptors all come from a male donor with early-stage non-small cell lung cancer.

The chain couples TRBV19 to TRBJ1-5; D is perhaps TRBD1 (5 bases). The CDR3 extends over 12 amino acids. Trimming took 10 bases from V and 1 from J, leaving 8 bases between them. Germline V gene sequence: CDR1 LNHDA, CDR2 SQIVND (reference sequence). The CDR3 nucleotides are TGTGCCACCCGGGACAGCAATCAGCCCCAGCATTTT. Its translation is CATRDSNQPQHF.

In its sample, this clonotype ranks as medium-sized. The chain links TRBV9 to TRBJ2-3; D unclear. CDR1 is SGDLS, CDR2 YYNGEE, per germline. The CDR3 length is 15 residues. V lost 0 bases and J 3 bases, leaving 11 bases between the germline ends. The CDR3 DNA sequence: TGTGCCAGCAGCGTAGAAGGAGCTACAACAGATACGCAGTATTTT. Amino acid sequence: CASSVEGATTDTQYF.

The genes are TRBV11-2 and TRBJ2-1; 7 bases agree with TRBD2. V was clipped by 2 bases and J by 4 bases; unmatched bases: 5. Germline CDR1 reads SGHAT; CDR2 reads FQNNGV. This CDR3 has 15 amino acids. The CDR3 coding sequence is TGTGCCAGCAGCTTAAGAAGCGGGACGTACAATGAGCAGTTCTTC. The encoded protein is CASSLRSGTYNEQFF.

By frequency in the sample, this clonotype is large. The V and J genes are TRBV11-2 and TRBJ2-3; D is perhaps TRBD2 (6 bases). The V end was cut by 6 bases, the J end by 1 base, with 14 bases between. The CDR3 loop spans 15 amino acids. Per germline, CDR1 SGHAT and CDR2 FQNNGV. The CDR3 region is CASRSSGFGTDTQYF. The DNA for the CDR3 is TGTGCCAGCAGGTCAAGCGGGTTCGGCACAGATACGCAGTATTTT.

By sample fraction, this clonotype is medium-sized (0.01 to 0.1%). This rearrangement joins TRBV2 to TRBJ2-5; either TRBD1 or TRBD2 may supply D (5 bases each). This CDR3 is built from 13 residues. V gave up 7 bases and J gave up 4 bases, with 13 bases separating them. Germline values: CDR1 SNHLY, CDR2 FYNNEI. DNA of the CDR3: TGTGCCAGCACGACAGTACGGGGAGAGACCCAGTACTTC. This sequence encodes CASTTVRGETQYF.

The J gene is TRBJ2-4, the V gene TRBV12-3 or TRBV12-4, with D possibly TRBD2 on 7 matching bases. The CDR3 extends over 16 amino acids. V dropped 3 bases and J dropped 3 bases, with 15 bases sitting between them. This chain's CDR3 is CASSFLAEGGKNIQYF. The CDR3 DNA follows: TGTGCCAGCAGTTTCCTAGCGGAGGGGGGCAAAAACATTCAGTACTTC.

Judged by abundance, this clonotype is medium-sized. This chain connects TRBV9 to TRBJ2-1, with TRBD1 matching 11 bases. V trimming: 3 bases; J trimming: 12 bases; junction bases outside the gene matches: 11. This CDR3 spans 15 amino acids. Germline-derived CDR1 and CDR2 are SGDLS and YYNGEE. The chain's CDR3 is CASSAGTGGGFGQFF. The DNA for the CDR3 is TGTGCCAGCAGCGCGGGGACAGGGGGTGGGTTCGGGCAGTTCTTC.

This clonotype counts as medium-sized. The gene calls are TRBV7-6 and TRBJ2-2; maybe TRBD2 (7 bases). Germline CDR1 and CDR2: SGHVS and FNYEAQ. Trimming left V 3 bases short and J 5 bases short, with 16 bases between. The CDR3 has 16 amino acids. The CDR3 is CASSLGASGKTGELFF. For the CDR3, the DNA is TGTGCCAGCAGCTTGGGGGCTAGCGGAAAAACCGGGGAGCTGTTTTTT. The full variable domain, with the rest looked up from reference TRBV7-6 and TRBJ2-2, is GAGVSQSPRYKVTKRGQDVALRCDPISGHVSLYWYRQALGQGPEFLTYFNYEAQQDKSGLPNDRFSAERPEGSISTLTIQRTEQRDSAMYRCASSLGASGKTGELFFGEGSRLTVL.

The chain combines TRBV7-8 with TRBJ1-5; D unresolved. This CDR3 has 16 amino acids. From germline, CDR1 is SGHVS and CDR2 FQNEAQ. Trimming left V 1 base short and J 1 base short, with 11 bases between. The CDR3 bases are TGTGCCAGCAGCTTAGAAGGTCCGTGGAGCAATCAGCCCCAGCATTTT. It codes for CASSLEGPWSNQPQHF.

Sample share makes this clonotype medium-sized. The J gene is TRBJ2-4, the V gene TRBV27, with D perhaps matching TRBD2 (5 bases). This CDR3 contains 17 residues. Germline lookup yields CDR1 MNHEY and CDR2 SMNVEV (reference sequence). V was cut by 0 bases and J by 0 bases, with 12 bases left in between. The CDR3 region is CASSLSFSEEAKNIQYF. In nucleotides, the CDR3 is TGTGCCAGCAGTTTATCTTTTTCGGAGGAAGCCAAAAACATTCAGTACTTC.

There are a few counts of this clonotype. The chain has TRBV6-2 or TRBV6-3 and TRBJ2-3; D perhaps matches TRBD2 (6 bases). The CDR3 loop spans 14 amino acids. Germline lookup yields CDR1 MNHEY and CDR2 SVGEGT. Trimming took 7 bases from V and 10 from J, leaving 21 bases between them. The CDR3 DNA sequence: TGTGCCAGCAAACGTGGAAGGGACTCGGGGGCGCAGTATTTT. Its protein product is CASKRGRDSGAQYF.

This clonotype is classed as medium-sized. This chain connects TRBV13 to TRBJ1-2, with D possibly matching TRBD1 (6 bases). V was pared by 5 bases and J by 1 base, with 14 bases between. Germline CDR1 and CDR2: PRHDT and FYEKMQ (reference sequence). This CDR3 region has 15 residues. CDR3 residues: CASSPRTDLNYGYTF. Written as DNA, the CDR3 is TGTGCCAGCAGCCCGCGGACAGACCTTAACTATGGCTACACCTTC.

This clonotype was detected many times. V is TRBV6-5 and J is TRBJ2-2, with D perhaps matching TRBD1 (6 bases). CDR3 length: 15 residues. Trimming shortened V by 4 bases and J by 1 base, and 10 bases separated the two germline ends. Looked up from germline, CDR1 is MNHEY and CDR2 is SVGAGI. CDR3 sequence (DNA): TGTGCCAGCAGTTCAGGGACAAGGAACACCGGGGAGCTGTTTTTT. The encoded protein is CASSSGTRNTGELFF.

This clonotype was counted at least ten times. The chain carries TRBV20-1 and TRBJ2-7; TRBD1 agrees at 7 bases. There are 11 residues in the CDR3. V shed 5 bases and J 6 bases; nucleotides not matched to a gene: 4. Per germline, CDR1 DFQATT and CDR2 SNEGSKA (reference sequence). CDR3 sequence: CSAPGQLEQYF. CDR3 in DNA: TGCAGTGCTCCGGGACAGCTCGAGCAGTACTTC.

This clonotype is labeled medium-sized (0.01 to 0.1%). The chain couples TRBV9 to TRBJ2-2, with D hard to call. The CDR3 is made up of 14 amino acids. V lost 0 bases to trimming and J lost 5 bases, with 8 bases between them. CDR1 and CDR2 (germline): SGDLS, YYNGEE. The CDR3 reads CASSVEEWTGELFF. In DNA, the CDR3 is TGTGCCAGCAGCGTAGAGGAGTGGACCGGGGAGCTGTTTTTT. The full variable domain, with the rest looked up from reference TRBV9 and TRBJ2-2, is DSGVTQTPKHLITATGQRVTLRCSPRSGDLSVYWYQQSLDQGLQFLIQYYNGEERAKGNILERFSAQQFPDLHSELNLSSLELGDSALYFCASSVEEWTGELFFGEGSRLTVL.

This clonotype is classed as large. The chain employs TRBV28 and TRBJ2-3, with D perhaps given as TRBD1 or TRBD2 (5 bases each). Germline V CDR1 and CDR2: MDHEN, SYDVKM. This CDR3 spans 15 amino acids. Trimming left V 6 bases short and J 2 bases short, with 15 bases between. CDR3 coding DNA: TGTGCCAGCAGCTATGGGGGAGACCTCACAGATACGCAGTATTTT. Protein sequence: CASSYGGDLTDTQYF. The full variable domain, with the rest looked up from reference TRBV28 and TRBJ2-3, is DVKVTQSSRYLVKRTGEKVFLECVQDMDHENMFWYRQDPGLGLRLIYFSYDVKMKEKGDIPEGYSVSREKKERFSLILESASTNQTSMYLCASSYGGDLTDTQYFGPGTRLTVL.

Sample share makes this clonotype medium-sized. The chain is built from TRBV5-4 and TRBJ1-5; D remains ambiguous. The CDR3 runs to 14 residues. The germline V gene has CDR1 SGHNT and CDR2 YYREEE (reference sequence). V lost 0 bases and J 1 base, leaving 5 bases between the germline ends. In nucleotides, the CDR3 is TGTGCCAGCAGCTTGGTGGGCAGCAATCAGCCCCAGCATTTT. Amino acids: CASSLVGSNQPQHF.

The chain links TRBV5-4 to TRBJ2-1, with TRBD2 matching over 8 bases. The CDR3 extends over 14 amino acids. After removal of 6 bases from V and 8 bases from J, the junction contained 10 bases not matched to a gene. Per the germline V gene, CDR1 is SGHNT and CDR2 is YYREEE (reference sequence). This chain's CDR3 is CASTGLAGVDEQFF. In nucleotides, the CDR3 is TGTGCCAGCACCGGACTAGCAGGGGTCGATGAGCAGTTCTTC.

This clonotype has a count of ten or more. This chain joins TRBV20-1 and TRBJ2-3; 7 nucleotides line up with TRBD2. Germline V gene lookup returns CDR1 DFQATT and CDR2 SNEGSKA (reference sequence). V shed 6 bases and J 4 bases; nucleotides not matched to a gene: 4. This CDR3 comprises 12 residues. This chain's CDR3 is CSAAGEADTQYF. As DNA, the CDR3 is TGCAGTGCGGCGGGAGAGGCAGATACGCAGTATTTT.

Within the sample, this clonotype is medium-sized. J is TRBJ2-1 and V is TRBV6-1; the match to TRBD2 covers 11 bases. Germline assignment: CDR1 MNHNS and CDR2 SASEGT. V was pared by 5 bases and J by 8 bases, with 11 bases of the junction left unmatched. This CDR3 region has 16 residues. For the CDR3, the DNA is TGTGCCAGCAGTCGAACATATCTAGCGGGAGGCGATGAGCAGTTCTTC. Its protein is CASSRTYLAGGDEQFF.

This clonotype is medium-sized by share. The V gene is TRBV12-3 or TRBV12-4, the J gene TRBJ2-2; 10 nucleotides agree with TRBD2. Losses at the gene ends were 6 bases for V and 4 bases for J; bases not matched to a gene: 8. This CDR3 has 16 residues. The CDR3 DNA reads TGTGCCAGCAGGGCTAGCGGGAGTGGTAGCACCGGGGAGCTGTTTTTT. Protein sequence: CASRASGSGSTGELFF.

J is TRBJ2-2 and V is TRBV5-5, with D possibly being TRBD1 (6 bases). This CDR3 region has 17 residues. V was cut by 0 bases and J by 4 bases, with 16 bases left in between. The V gene's germline CDR1 is SGHKS and CDR2 YYEKEE (reference sequence). The CDR3 is CASSLDNTGYRTGELFF. CDR3 in DNA: TGTGCCAGCAGCTTGGACAATACAGGGTATCGCACCGGGGAGCTGTTTTTT.

This chain connects TRBV5-6 to TRBJ2-5; 11 positions agree with TRBD2. CDR3 length: 18 residues. Unmatched junction bases numbered 17, after V lost 5 bases and J lost 5 bases. Germline lookup yields CDR1 SGHDT and CDR2 YYEEEE. CDR3 nucleotides: TGTGCCAGCAGTGATATTTTTCTGACTAGCGGGATGGACGAGACCCAGTACTTC. Residues: CASSDIFLTSGMDETQYF.

V usage is TRBV3-1 and J usage is TRBJ1-5; tentatively, D is TRBD1 (5 bases). The CDR3 contains 13 residues. V shed 4 bases and J shed 3 bases, with 7 bases lying between them. The germline gives CDR1 LGHDT, CDR2 YNNKEL (reference sequence). The DNA of the CDR3 is TGTGCCAGCAGCCCAGGGTCCAATCAGCCCCAGCATTTT. Residues: CASSPGSNQPQHF. The full variable domain, rest sourced from reference TRBV3-1 and TRBJ1-5, is DTAVSQTPKYLVTQMGNDKSIKCEQNLGHDTMYWYKQDSKKFLKIMFSYNNKELIINETVPNRFSPKSPDKAHLNLHINSLELGDSAVYFCASSPGSNQPQHFGDGTRLSIL.

This rearrangement joins TRBV3-1 to TRBJ1-2; D might be TRBD1 (5 bases). The CDR3 is made up of 14 amino acids. Germline V gene data show CDR1 as LGHDT and CDR2 as YNNKEL (reference sequence). V dropped 1 base and J dropped 4 bases, with 10 bases sitting between them. The CDR3 loop is CASSQAGGGYGYTF. The CDR3 DNA reads as TGTGCCAGCAGCCAAGCTGGGGGAGGCTATGGCTACACCTTC.

By frequency in the sample, this clonotype is medium-sized. The J gene is TRBJ1-1, the V gene TRBV5-3, with D unclear. TRBV5-3 is recorded as an ORF, its role being uncertain. The CDR3 loop spans 13 amino acids. Trimming shortened V by 6 bases and J by 3 bases, and 12 bases separated the two germline ends. The CDR3 nucleotides read TGTGCCAGAAAGAGCGGGGAAGACACTGAAGCTTTCTTT. Its protein is CARKSGEDTEAFF.

This clonotype rates as medium-sized (0.01 to 0.1%). The chain links TRBV7-8 to TRBJ2-2, with no clear D. The V end lost 3 bases, the J end lost 6 bases, and 11 bases lay between the germline ends. The length of the CDR3 is 14 residues. Germline V gene data show CDR1 as SGHVS and CDR2 as FQNEAQ. The CDR3 sequence is CASSFILYAGELFF. CDR3 nucleotide sequence: TGTGCCAGCAGCTTTATCCTTTACGCCGGGGAGCTGTTTTTT.

This clonotype is deemed medium-sized. This chain links TRBV30 with TRBJ1-2; no reliable D call. CDR3 size: 13 residues. Germline-derived CDR1 and CDR2 are GTSNPN and SVGIG (reference sequence). The ends were cut back, 0 bases at V and 5 bases at J, with 10 bases in the middle. CDR3 DNA: TGTGCCTGGAGTGTATACGGAGGGTATGGCTACACCTTC. Protein sequence: CAWSVYGGYGYTF. The whole variable domain, remainder taken from reference TRBV30 and TRBJ1-2, is SQTIHQWPATLVQPVGSPLSLECTVEGTSNPNLYWYRQAAGRGLQLLFYSVGIGQISSEVPQNLSASRPQDRQFILSSKKLLLSDSGFYLCAWSVYGGYGYTFGSGTRLTVV.

In its sample, this clonotype ranks as medium-sized (0.01 to 0.1%). The chain uses TRBV12-3 or TRBV12-4 and TRBJ2-5; possible D gene TRBD1, 5 bases. This CDR3 spans 14 amino acids. Trimming took 6 bases from V and 0 from J, leaving 11 bases between them. This CDR3 reads CASSPPDNQETQYF. CDR3 DNA: TGTGCCAGCAGCCCCCCGGACAACCAAGAGACCCAGTACTTC.

This clonotype was recorded a few times. In DNA, the CDR3 is TGTGCCTGGAATAGCGGGAGGGTGGCAGATACGCAGTATTTT. It encodes CAWNSGRVADTQYF. The V gene is TRBV30, the J gene TRBJ2-3, with 11 bases matching TRBD2. CDR3 length: 14 amino acids. The junction had 4 bases not matched to a gene; V was cut back by 4 bases and J by 4 bases. Germline V CDR1 and CDR2: GTSNPN, SVGIG (reference sequence).